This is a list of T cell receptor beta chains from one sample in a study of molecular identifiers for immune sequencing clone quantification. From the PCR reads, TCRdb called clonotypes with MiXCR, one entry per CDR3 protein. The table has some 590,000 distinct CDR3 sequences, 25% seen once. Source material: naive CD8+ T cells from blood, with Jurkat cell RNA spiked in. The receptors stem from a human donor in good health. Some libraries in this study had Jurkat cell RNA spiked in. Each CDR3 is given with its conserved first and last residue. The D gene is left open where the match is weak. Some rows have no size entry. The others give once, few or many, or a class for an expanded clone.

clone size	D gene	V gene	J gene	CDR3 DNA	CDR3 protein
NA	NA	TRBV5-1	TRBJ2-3	TGCGCCAGCCGCTTGCCGGGAGATACGCAGTATTTT	CASRLPGDTQYF
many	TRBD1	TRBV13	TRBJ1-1	TGTGCCAGCAGCTTCGAAGGCAGGGGGTGGGCTGAAGCTTTCTTT	CASSFEGRGWAEAFF
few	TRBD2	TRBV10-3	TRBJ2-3	TGTGCCATCAGTGAGTCAGGAGCGGGAGGTCCCACAGATACGCAGTATTTT	CAISESGAGGPTDTQYF
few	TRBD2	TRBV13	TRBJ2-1	TGTGCCAATTCGGTAGCGGGAGGAAACTACAATGAGCAGTTCTTC	CANSVAGGNYNEQFF
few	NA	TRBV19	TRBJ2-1	TGTGCCAGTAGTATAGGTAAAGAAGCCTACAATGAGCAGTTCTTC	CASSIGKEAYNEQFF
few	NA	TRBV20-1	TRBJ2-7	TGCAGTGCTAGCGGGGGAAGCTACGAGCAGTACTTC	CSASGGSYEQYF
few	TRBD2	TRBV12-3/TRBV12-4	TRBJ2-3	TGTGCCAGCGGAGCGGGGGGGATAGATACGCAGTATTTT	CASGAGGIDTQYF
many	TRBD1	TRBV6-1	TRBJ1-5	TGTGCCAGCAGTGAACGACAGGGGGCTCGGCAGCCCCAGCATTTT	CASSERQGARQPQHF
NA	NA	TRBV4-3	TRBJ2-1	TGCGCCAGCAGCCAAGATGCAGGGGGGATCTACAATGAGCAGTTCTTC	CASSQDAGGIYNEQFF
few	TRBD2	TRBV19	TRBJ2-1	TGTGCCAGTAGTGCCCGAGAGATGACTAGCGGACCCCGCCAAGGGGAGCAGTTCTTC	CASSAREMTSGPRQGEQFF
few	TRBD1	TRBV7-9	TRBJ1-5	TGTGCCAGCAGCTCAAACCGGGACAGTTACAATCAGCCCCAGCATTTT	CASSSNRDSYNQPQHF
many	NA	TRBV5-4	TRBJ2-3	TGTGCCAGCAGCCAGTCAGCAGATACGCAGTATTTT	CASSQSADTQYF
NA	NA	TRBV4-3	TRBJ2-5	TGCGCCGGCAGCCAGGGACTGGGCCAAGAGACCCAGTACTTC	CAGSQGLGQETQYF
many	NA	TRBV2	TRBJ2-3	TGTGCCAGCAGCCGCCAAGAACGGACATGGGGGACAGATACGCAGTATTTT	CASSRQERTWGTDTQYF
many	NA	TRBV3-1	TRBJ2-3	TGTGCCAGCAGGGGAGGAGTGACGCATACGCAGTATTTT	CASRGGVTHTQYF
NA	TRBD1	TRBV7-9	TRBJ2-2	TGTGCCAGCAGCCCACGCAGACAGGGACCGAGCACCGGGGAGCTGTTTTTT	CASSPRRQGPSTGELFF
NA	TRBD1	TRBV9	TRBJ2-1	TGTGCCAGCAGTTTAACCCCGGACAGGGTTACGAACAATGAGCAGTTCTTC	CASSLTPDRVTNNEQFF
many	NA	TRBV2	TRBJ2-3	TGTGCCAGCAGTAGGAGCCATACTAGCACAGATACGCAGTATTTT	CASSRSHTSTDTQYF
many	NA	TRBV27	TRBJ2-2	TGTGCCAGCAGTCCCGACAAGGCTGATGAGCTGTTTTTT	CASSPDKADELFF
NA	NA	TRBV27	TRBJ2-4	TGTGCCAGCAGTTTATTAGGCGGCAAAAACATTCAGTACTTC	CASSLLGGKNIQYF
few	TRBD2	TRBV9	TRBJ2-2	TGTGCCAGCAGCGTAGAAGGTGCGGGAGGGCTCGGGGAGCTGTTTTTT	CASSVEGAGGLGELFF
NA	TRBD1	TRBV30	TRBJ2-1	TGTGCCCGGAGTGTAATGGACAGGTCCTTTCAATTCTTC	CARSVMDRSFQFF
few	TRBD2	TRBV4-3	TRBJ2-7	TGCGCCAGCAGCCAAGATGCGGGGGGTTTCAGTTCCTACGAGCAGTACTTC	CASSQDAGGFSSYEQYF
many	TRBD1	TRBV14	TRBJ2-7	TGTGCCAGCAGCCAAGATCGGACAGGGGTCTACGAGCAGTACTTC	CASSQDRTGVYEQYF
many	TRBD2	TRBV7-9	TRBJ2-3	TGTGCCAGCAGCCCTTCTCGCGGCAGCGGGAGAACTAGCACAGATACGCAGTATTTT	CASSPSRGSGRTSTDTQYF
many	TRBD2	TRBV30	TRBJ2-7	TGTGCCTGGAGTTCCGGGACTAGCAGCTCCTACGAGCAGTACTTC	CAWSSGTSSSYEQYF
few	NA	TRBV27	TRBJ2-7	TGTGCCAGCAGTGTAGGACAGTTCTACGAGCAGTACTTC	CASSVGQFYEQYF
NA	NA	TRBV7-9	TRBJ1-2	TGTGCCAGCAGCCACTCAGGCTATGGCTACACCTTC	CASSHSGYGYTF
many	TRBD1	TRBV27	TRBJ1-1	TGTGCCAGCAGGGGACAGGGGTTGGAAGCTTTCTTT	CASRGQGLEAFF
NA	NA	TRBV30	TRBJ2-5	TGTGCCTGGAGACAGGAGTACCAAGAGACCCAGTACTTC	CAWRQEYQETQYF
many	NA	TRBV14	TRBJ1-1	TGTGCCAGCAGCCAAGATTCGGCAGGCTTGAACACTGAAGCTTTCTTT	CASSQDSAGLNTEAFF
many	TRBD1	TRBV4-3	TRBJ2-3	TGCGCCAGCAGCCAAGTAGAACAGGGGACAGATACGCAGTATTTT	CASSQVEQGTDTQYF
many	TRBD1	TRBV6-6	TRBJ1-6	TGTGCCAGCAGTTACTTGGGACAGGGAGATTCACCCCTCCACTTT	CASSYLGQGDSPLHF
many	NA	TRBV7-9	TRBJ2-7	TGTGCCAGCAGCCCAGGGGCGGGCGAGCAGTACTTC	CASSPGAGEQYF
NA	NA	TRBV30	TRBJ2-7	TGTGCCTGGCGGGACTCGGCAACCTACGAGCAGTACTTC	CAWRDSATYEQYF
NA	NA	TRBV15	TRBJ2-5	TGTGACACCAGCAGAGATCCCCATGAGACCCAGTACTTC	CDTSRDPHETQYF
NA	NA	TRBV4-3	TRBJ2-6	TGCGCCAGCAGCCAAGGCGGCTCTGGGGCCAACGTCCTGACTTTC	CASSQGGSGANVLTF
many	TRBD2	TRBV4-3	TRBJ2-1	TGCGCCAGCAGCCAAGGAACTAGCGGGCCCTACAATGAGCAGTTCTTC	CASSQGTSGPYNEQFF
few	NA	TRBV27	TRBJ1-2	TGTGCCAGCAGTTTAGCCGGGCAGTATTATGGCTACACCTTC	CASSLAGQYYGYTF
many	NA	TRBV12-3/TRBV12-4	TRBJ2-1	TGTGCCAGTCCGGGCCCCAGGGATTACAATGAGCAGTTCTTC	CASPGPRDYNEQFF
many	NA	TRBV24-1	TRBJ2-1	TGTGCCACCAGTGACGGTTACAATGAGCAGTTCTTC	CATSDGYNEQFF
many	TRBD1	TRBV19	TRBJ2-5	TGTGCCAGTAGTATAGTACGCAGGGGGCCAGAGACCCAGTACTTC	CASSIVRRGPETQYF
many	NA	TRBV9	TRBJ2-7	TGTGCCAGCAGCCCGGGCGGGACTTCCTACGAGCAGTACTTC	CASSPGGTSYEQYF